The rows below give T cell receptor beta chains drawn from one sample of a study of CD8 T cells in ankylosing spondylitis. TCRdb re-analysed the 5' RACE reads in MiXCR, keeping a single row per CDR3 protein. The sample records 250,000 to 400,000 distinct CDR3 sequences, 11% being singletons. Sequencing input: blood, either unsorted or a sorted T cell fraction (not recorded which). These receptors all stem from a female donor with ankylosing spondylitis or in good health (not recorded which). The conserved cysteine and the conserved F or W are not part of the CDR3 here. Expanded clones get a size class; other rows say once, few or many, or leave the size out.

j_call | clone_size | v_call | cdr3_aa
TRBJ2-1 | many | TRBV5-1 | ASSFGQAGNEQF
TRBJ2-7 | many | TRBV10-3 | AIKVASGSDEQY
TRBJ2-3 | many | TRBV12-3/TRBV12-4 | ASTKELVDTQY
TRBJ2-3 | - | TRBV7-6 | ASSSGLAGGATDTQY
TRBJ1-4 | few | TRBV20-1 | SARSSKGGATNEKLF
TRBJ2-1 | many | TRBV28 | ASSLRPTYNEQF
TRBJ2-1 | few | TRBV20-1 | SAGDRANEQF
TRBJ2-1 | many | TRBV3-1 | ASSQEFRDNPNEQF
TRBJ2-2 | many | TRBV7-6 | ASSLAFSNTGELF
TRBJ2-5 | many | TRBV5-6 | ASSLQGVQETQY
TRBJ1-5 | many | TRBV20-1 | SASEGAGDSQPQH
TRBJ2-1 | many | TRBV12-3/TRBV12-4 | ASSSEGNEQF
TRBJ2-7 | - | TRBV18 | ASSPNRGRRYEQY
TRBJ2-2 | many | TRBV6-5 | ASSYSPLSGAGELF
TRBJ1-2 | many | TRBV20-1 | SALRVNYGYT
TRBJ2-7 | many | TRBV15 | ATSRDRTSGTASYEQY
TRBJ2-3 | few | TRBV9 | ASSVAPGERDTQY
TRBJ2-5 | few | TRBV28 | ASSFQAGVKTQY
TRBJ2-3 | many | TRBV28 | ASSYDAGLGLDTQY
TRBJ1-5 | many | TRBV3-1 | ASSQDGGPGQPQH
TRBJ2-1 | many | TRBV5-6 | ASSGRESYNEQF
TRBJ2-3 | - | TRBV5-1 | ASSEEGISGRGY
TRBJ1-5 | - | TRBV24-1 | ATSDLTQNQPQH
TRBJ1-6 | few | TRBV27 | ASSPGQGTYNSPLH
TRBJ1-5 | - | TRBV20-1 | SAGTGGGLGNQPQH
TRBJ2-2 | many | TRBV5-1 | ASSTVGELF
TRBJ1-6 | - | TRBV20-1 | SARAPGQGSSPLH
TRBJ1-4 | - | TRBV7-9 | ASSLEEPTII
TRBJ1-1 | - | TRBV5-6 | ASSPTGHFTEAF
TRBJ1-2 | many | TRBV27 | ASSPYNTNYGYT
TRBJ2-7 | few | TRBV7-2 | ASSLAGGGFTTYEQY
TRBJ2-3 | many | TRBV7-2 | ASSLRDPNHTQY
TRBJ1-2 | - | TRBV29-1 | SVEVSGLIR
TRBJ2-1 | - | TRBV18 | ASSPGAGEQF
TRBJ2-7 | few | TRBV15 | ATSRDPSYEQY
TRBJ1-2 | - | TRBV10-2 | ASSEDRLHGYT
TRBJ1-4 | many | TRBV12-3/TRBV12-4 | ASTQRVQGLLEANEKLF
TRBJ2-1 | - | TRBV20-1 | SAELLEQF
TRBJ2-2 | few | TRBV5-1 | ASSLLGGQNTGELF
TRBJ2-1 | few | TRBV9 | ASSAKGLAGVSSYNEQF
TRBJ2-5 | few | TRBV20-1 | SAGMTSGGFFGQETQY
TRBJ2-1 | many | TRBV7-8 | ATRDSVSYNEQF
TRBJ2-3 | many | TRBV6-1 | ASSQGYTDTQY
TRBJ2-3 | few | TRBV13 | ASSKLTGGAKSTDTQY
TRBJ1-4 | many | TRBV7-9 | ASSLGARGSTNEKLF
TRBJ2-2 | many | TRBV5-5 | ASSLSVGLNTGELF
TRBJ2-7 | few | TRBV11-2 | ASSTPGLLSDEQY
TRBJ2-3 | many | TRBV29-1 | STGQNQPPDTQY
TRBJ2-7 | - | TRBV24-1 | ATSEDGAREQY
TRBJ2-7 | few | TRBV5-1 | ASSLGSGRASYEQY
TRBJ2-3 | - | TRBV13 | ASSLGVMSPDTQY
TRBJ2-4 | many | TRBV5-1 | ASSLEPTIQY
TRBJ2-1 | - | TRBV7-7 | ASSSRRNNEQF